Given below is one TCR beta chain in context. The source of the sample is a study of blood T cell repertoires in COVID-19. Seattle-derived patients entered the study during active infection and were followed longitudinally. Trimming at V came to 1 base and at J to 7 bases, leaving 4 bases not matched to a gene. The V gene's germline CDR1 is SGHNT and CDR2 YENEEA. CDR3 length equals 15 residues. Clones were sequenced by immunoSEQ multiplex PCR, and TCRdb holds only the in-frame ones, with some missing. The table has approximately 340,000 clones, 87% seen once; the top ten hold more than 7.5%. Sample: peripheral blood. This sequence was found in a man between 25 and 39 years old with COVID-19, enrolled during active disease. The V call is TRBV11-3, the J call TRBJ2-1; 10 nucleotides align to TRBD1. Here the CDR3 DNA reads TGTGCCAGCAGCTTAGTGGGACAGGGGCGGAATGAGCAGTTCTTC. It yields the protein CASSLVGQGRNEQFF.